This TCR beta chain derives from a study of blood T cell repertoires in COVID-19. Resolution of symptoms, clearance, or two negative PCRs was present in recovered Cohort 3 donors. The CDR3 is 15 residues long. The V end was cut by 5 bases, the J end by 2 bases, with 10 bases between. From germline, CDR1 is MNHEY and CDR2 SVGAGI. Per the original methods: Reference gene primer amplification gave estimated nucleated cell counts. TCRdb's copy holds only in-frame clones and misses some; the assay was immunoSEQ multiplex PCR. V and J calls plus clone size are reproduced from that table; the DNA served to infer D and trimming. The data contain more than 150,000 clones, around 90% of them singletons.

The sequencing sample was made of PBMCs or T cells enriched from blood (not recorded which). This chain links TRBV6-5 with TRBJ1-6; the D gene is possibly TRBD1 (6 bases). This receptor was obtained from a woman aged 25 to 39 who had recovered from COVID-19. The DNA for the CDR3 is TGTGCCAGCAGTCAACAGGGTACCTATAATTCACCCCTCCACTTT. As protein: CASSQQGTYNSPLHF.